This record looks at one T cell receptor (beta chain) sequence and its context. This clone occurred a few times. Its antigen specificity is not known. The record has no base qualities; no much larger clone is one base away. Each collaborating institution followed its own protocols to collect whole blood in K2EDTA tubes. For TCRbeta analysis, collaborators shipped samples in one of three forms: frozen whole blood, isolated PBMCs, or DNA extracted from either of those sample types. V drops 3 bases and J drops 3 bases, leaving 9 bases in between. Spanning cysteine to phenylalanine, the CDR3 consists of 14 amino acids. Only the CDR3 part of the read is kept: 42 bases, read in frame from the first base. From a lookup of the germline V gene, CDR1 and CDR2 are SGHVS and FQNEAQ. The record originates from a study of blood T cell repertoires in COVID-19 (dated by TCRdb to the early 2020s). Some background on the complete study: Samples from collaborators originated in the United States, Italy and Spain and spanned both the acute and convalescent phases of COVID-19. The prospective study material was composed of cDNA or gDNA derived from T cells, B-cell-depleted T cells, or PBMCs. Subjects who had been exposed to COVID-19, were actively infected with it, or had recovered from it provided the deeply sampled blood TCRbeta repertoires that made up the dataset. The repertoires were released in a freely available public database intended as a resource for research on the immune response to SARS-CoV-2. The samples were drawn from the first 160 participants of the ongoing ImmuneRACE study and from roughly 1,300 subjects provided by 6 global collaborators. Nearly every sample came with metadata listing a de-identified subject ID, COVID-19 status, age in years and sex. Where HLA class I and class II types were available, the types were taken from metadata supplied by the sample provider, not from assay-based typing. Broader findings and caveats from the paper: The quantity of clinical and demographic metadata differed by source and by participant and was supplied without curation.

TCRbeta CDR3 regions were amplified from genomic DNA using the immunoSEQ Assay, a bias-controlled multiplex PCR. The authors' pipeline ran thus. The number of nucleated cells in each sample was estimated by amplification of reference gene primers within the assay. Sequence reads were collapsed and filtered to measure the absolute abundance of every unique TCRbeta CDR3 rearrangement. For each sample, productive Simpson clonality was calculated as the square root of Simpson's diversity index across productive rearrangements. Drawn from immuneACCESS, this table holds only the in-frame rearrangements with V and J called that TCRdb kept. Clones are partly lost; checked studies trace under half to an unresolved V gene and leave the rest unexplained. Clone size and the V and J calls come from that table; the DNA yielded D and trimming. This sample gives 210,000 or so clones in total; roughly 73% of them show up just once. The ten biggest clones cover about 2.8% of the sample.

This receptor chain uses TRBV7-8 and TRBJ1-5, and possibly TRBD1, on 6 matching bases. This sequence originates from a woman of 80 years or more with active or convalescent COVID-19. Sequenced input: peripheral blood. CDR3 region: CASSFGQINQPQHF. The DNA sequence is TGTGCCAGCAGCTTTGGACAGATCAATCAGCCCCAGCATTTT.